This T cell receptor (beta chain) was observed in a study of Graves' ophthalmopathy and Graves' hyperthyroidism. Study details: Peripheral blood sampling occurred at initial diagnosis, before any treatment.

On this clonotype itself: What it binds is not known.

Notes on the study in general: Most expanded clonotypes in thyroid above 0.001 frequency also showed up in blood.

Active ophthalmopathy (CAS at least 3, NOSPECS at least 4), lasting under 3 months. Germline loops: CDR1 DFQATT, CDR2 SNEGSKA (reference sequence). J lost 7 bases, V lost 3 bases, and 15 bases had no gene match. The CDR3 runs 15 residues. Amplification of the TCR beta CDR3 regions used RNA transcripts (as template). Second-round multiplex PCR came after a first-round RT-PCR that employed HTBI primers. MiXCR, applied by TCRdb to the multiplex PCR reads, yields one record per CDR3 protein. The table includes 200,000 to 250,000 distinct CDR3 sequences, around 50% detected once. The TCR was taken from an adult man with Graves' ophthalmopathy. The rearrangement links TRBV20-1 to TRBJ2-7, with 7 bases lining up with TRBD1. Sequenced input: peripheral blood. CDR3 DNA: TGCAGTGCTAGGTCACCGAGGTCGAGGGGGCGGGAGCAGTACTTC. It translates to CSARSPRSRGREQYF.